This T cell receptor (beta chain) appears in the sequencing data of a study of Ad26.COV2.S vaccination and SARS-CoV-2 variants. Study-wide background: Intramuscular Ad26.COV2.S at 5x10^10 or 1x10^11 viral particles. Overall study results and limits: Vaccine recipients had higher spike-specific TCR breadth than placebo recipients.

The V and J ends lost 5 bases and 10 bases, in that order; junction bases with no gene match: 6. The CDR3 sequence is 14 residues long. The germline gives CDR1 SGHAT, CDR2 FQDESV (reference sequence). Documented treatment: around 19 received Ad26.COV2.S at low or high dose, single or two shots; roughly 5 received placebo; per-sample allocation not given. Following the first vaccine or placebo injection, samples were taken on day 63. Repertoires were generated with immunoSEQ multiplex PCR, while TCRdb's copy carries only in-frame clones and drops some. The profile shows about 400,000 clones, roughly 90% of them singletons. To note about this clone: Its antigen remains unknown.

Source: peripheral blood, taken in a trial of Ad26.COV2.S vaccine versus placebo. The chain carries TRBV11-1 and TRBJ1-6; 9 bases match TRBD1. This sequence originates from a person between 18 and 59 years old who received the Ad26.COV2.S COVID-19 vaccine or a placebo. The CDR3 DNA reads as TGTGCCAGCAGCCTTAGGACAGGGGACTCACCCCTCCACTTT. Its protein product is CASSLRTGDSPLHF.